This TCR beta chain is drawn from a study of T cell responses to AZD1222 COVID-19 vaccine. TCRdb's copy holds only in-frame clones and misses some; the assay was immunoSEQ multiplex PCR. The sample holds roughly 140,000 clones; about 90% are singletons and the top ten take 4% to 6%. The germline V gene encodes CDR1 SGHKS and CDR2 YYEKEE (reference sequence). The CDR3 sequence is 17 residues long. The V segment lost 1 base and the J segment 2 bases; nucleotides outside the gene matches: 5. The V call is TRBV5-5, the J call TRBJ2-6; 8 nucleotides agree with TRBD1. The source of this sequence is an adult in good health. The sequencing used peripheral blood, collected on day 0 of AZD1222 vaccination. The CDR3 here is CASSLSNRGTGANVLTF. CDR3 sequence (DNA): TGTGCCAGCAGCTTGTCGAACAGGGGGACTGGGGCCAACGTCCTGACTTTC.